Below are 26 T cell receptor beta chains sequenced from a single sample in a study of T cell repertoires in cytomegalovirus infection. A single record per CDR3 protein comes from TCRdb applying MiXCR to the reads. Of 230,000 or so distinct CDR3 sequences in the sample, about 18% are singletons; the top ten hold approximately 51%. Material: CD8+ T cells from PBMCs. The receptors were gathered from a human donor in good health (CMV status not recorded). Some clones in this sample may be carry-over from other donors' samples.

In regard to this clonotype: A much larger clone lies a single base off, so this may be a read error. The chain links TRBV7-3 to TRBJ2-2, with D possibly being TRBD2 (5 bases). The CDR3 is made up of 16 amino acids. Germline CDR1 is SGHTA and CDR2 is FQGTGA. This CDR3 is CASSPGNLANTGELSF. Here the CDR3 DNA reads TGTGCCAGCAGTCCCGGAAACCTCGCGAACACCGGGGAGCTGTCTTTT.

This clonotype was detected a few times. The chain has TRBV7-9 and TRBJ1-1; 8 nucleotides line up with TRBD1. The CDR3 contains 12 residues. Germline values: CDR1 SEHNR, CDR2 FQNEAQ (reference sequence). The J segment lost 7 bases and the V segment lost 4 bases, leaving 2 bases of the junction unmatched. CDR3 sequence: CASSSGGLEAFF. The CDR3 DNA reads as TGTGCCAGCAGCTCAGGGGGCCTTGAAGCTTTCTTT.

This clonotype was found a few times. The chain has TRBV7-9 and TRBJ2-5; D is undetermined. CDR1 and CDR2 from the germline V gene are SEHNR and FQNEAQ (reference sequence). The CDR3 is 11 amino acids. V was shortened by 1 base and J by 9 bases, with 6 bases between the two germline ends. This CDR3 is CASSLGNAQYF. The CDR3 DNA is TGTGCCAGCAGCTTAGGGAACGCCCAGTACTTC.

This clonotype was picked up a small number of times. The V call is TRBV7-3, the J call TRBJ2-1; 8 nucleotides align to TRBD2. In germline, CDR1 is SGHTA, CDR2 FQGTGA. CDR3 length equals 14 residues. Trimming at V came to 4 bases and at J to 4 bases, leaving 3 bases not matched to a gene. For the CDR3, the DNA is TGTGCCAGCAGCTCACGCGGGGGGTACAATGAGCAGTTCTTC. It codes for CASSSRGGYNEQFF.

This clonotype was seen a few times. The genes are TRBV2 and TRBJ1-5, with a tentative D call TRBD1 (5 bases). The CDR3 has 14 amino acids. Trimming cost V 6 bases and J 1 base, with 10 bases left between them. Germline V gene data show CDR1 as SNHLY and CDR2 as FYNNEI. The CDR3 coding sequence is TGTGCCAGCAGCAGGGAAATGAGCAATCAGCCCCAGCATTTT. Its protein product is CASSREMSNQPQHF.

Only a few counts were recorded for this clonotype. This sequence joins TRBV2 and TRBJ2-1, with TRBD1 identical over 12 bases. CDR3 length: 17 amino acids. Germline V gene data show CDR1 as SNHLY and CDR2 as FYNNEI. Losses at the gene ends were 10 bases for V and 6 bases for J; bases not matched to a gene: 16. This chain's CDR3 is CAIYYVGDRGLRNEQFF. As DNA, the CDR3 is TGTGCCATCTATTACGTTGGGGACAGGGGGCTTCGCAATGAGCAGTTCTTC.

A few counts support this clonotype. The CDR3 DNA follows: TGTGCCAGCAGCTTACCGGGGGATGATGAGCAGTTCTTC. Translated: CASSLPGDDEQFF. The chain carries TRBV11-2 and TRBJ2-1; tentative D call: TRBD2 (6 bases). Germline V lookup: CDR1 SGHAT, CDR2 FQNNGV. The CDR3 sequence is 13 residues long. The ends were cut back, 2 bases at V and 8 bases at J, with 10 bases in the middle.

The chain is built from TRBV13 and TRBJ1-5; D is unclear. CDR3 length: 14 residues. The germline V gene encodes CDR1 PRHDT and CDR2 FYEKMQ (reference sequence). V was shortened by 7 bases and J by 0 bases, with 10 bases between the two germline ends. CDR3 coding DNA: TGTGCCAGCACGCGGGCGGATAGCAATCAGCCCCAGCATTTT. The encoded protein is CASTRADSNQPQHF.

This clonotype showed up many times. CDR3 bases: TGCAGTGCTAGCATTGATCCGTTTGGGTCGAACACTGAAGCTTTCTTT. Translated: CSASIDPFGSNTEAFF. The genes are TRBV20-1 and TRBJ1-1; D uncertain. V shed 3 bases and J shed 1 base, with 18 bases lying between them. The germline V gene encodes CDR1 DFQATT and CDR2 SNEGSKA (reference sequence). CDR3 length: 16 residues.

The chain links TRBV5-1 to TRBJ2-2; TRBD1 matches at 8 bases. After removal of 4 bases from V and 4 bases from J, the junction contained 15 bases not matched to a gene. The CDR3 runs 18 residues. Germline CDR1 and CDR2: SGHRS and YFSETQ. CDR3 DNA sequence: TGCGCCAGCAGCCTGGGACAGGAGGGCTATGGAGGCACCGGGGAGCTGTTTTTT. Residues: CASSLGQEGYGGTGELFF.

This clonotype was seen a few times. The chain links TRBV20-1 to TRBJ1-2; D remains unclear. CDR1 and CDR2 from the germline V gene are DFQATT and SNEGSKA (reference sequence). V gave up 6 bases and J gave up 5 bases, with 19 bases separating them. The CDR3 spans 14 residues. CDR3 DNA: TGCAGTGCCGACCATGGGTCAGGAGCTTATGGCTACACCTTC. Its protein product is CSADHGSGAYGYTF.

This clonotype occurred many times. An end of the junction differs from the germline gene, which may be a read error. This sequence joins TRBV7-2 and TRBJ2-1, with D uncertain. This CDR3 is 11 amino acids long. Germline V lookup: CDR1 SGHTA, CDR2 FQGNSA. CDR3 residues: CASRSDAERFF. The CDR3 bases are TGTGCCAGCAGGTCCGACGCTGAGCGGTTCTTC.

This clonotype has a count of ten or more. V usage is TRBV28 and J usage is TRBJ2-1, with 10 positions matching TRBD1. From germline, CDR1 is MDHEN and CDR2 SYDVKM. The ends lost 6 bases at V and 10 bases at J; junction bases unmatched: 9. The CDR3 is 14 amino acids. The CDR3 is CASRPGQGISEQFF. The CDR3 bases are TGTGCCAGCAGACCGGGACAGGGGATCTCGGAGCAGTTCTTC.

The DNA of the CDR3 is TGTGCCACCAGCAGAGTGGGCTTCCAAGAGACCCAGTACTTC. Its protein is CATSRVGFQETQYF. This chain links TRBV15 with TRBJ2-5; D call uncertain. The CDR3 extends over 14 amino acids. CDR1 is LNHNV and CDR2 is YYDKDF in the germline V gene (reference sequence). V lost 1 base and J 1 base, leaving 7 bases between the germline ends.

This clonotype was found a few times. The chain couples TRBV2 to TRBJ1-6; 7 nucleotides line up with TRBD1. Per germline, CDR1 SNHLY and CDR2 FYNNEI. The trim removed 8 bases at V and 6 bases at J, leaving 16 bases unmatched. This CDR3 spans 17 amino acids. The CDR3 region has the DNA TGTGCCAGCGCCGAAACGACCGGGACAGACTTTAATTCACCCCTCCACTTT. Encoded protein: CASAETTGTDFNSPLHF. The full variable domain, with the rest looked up from reference TRBV2 and TRBJ1-6, is EPEVTQTPSHQVTQMGQEVILRCVPISNHLYFYWYRQILGQKVEFLVSFYNNEISEKSEIFDDQFSVERPDGSNFTLKIRSTKLEDSAMYFCASAETTGTDFNSPLHFGNGTRLTVT.

The rearrangement joins TRBV14 to TRBJ1-2, with 8 bases lining up with TRBD1. This CDR3 is built from 16 residues. Germline V gene lookup returns CDR1 SGHDN and CDR2 FVKESK. Trimming cost V 0 bases and J 4 bases; bases outside gene matches: 7. In DNA form, the CDR3 reads TGTGCCAGCAGCCAAGAAACCGCACAGGGGGTCTATGGCTACACCTTC. Amino acid sequence: CASSQETAQGVYGYTF.

This chain uses TRBV6-2 or TRBV6-3 with TRBJ1-1; 8 bases line up with TRBD1. The CDR3 is 15 residues long. With V trimmed by 7 bases and J by 1 base, 8 bases remained unmatched. Germline V lookup: CDR1 MNHEY, CDR2 SVGEGT. The CDR3 here is CASNTDRGRNTEAFF. The CDR3 coding sequence is TGTGCCAGCAACACCGACAGGGGCCGGAACACTGAAGCTTTCTTT.

This clonotype was observed many times. This chain joins TRBV7-2 and TRBJ2-3; TRBD2 agrees at 10 bases. V gave up 8 bases and J gave up 4 bases; unmatched junction bases: 6. The CDR3 runs 14 residues. Germline lookup yields CDR1 SGHTA and CDR2 FQGNSA. CDR3 loop: CASAASGGSDTQYF. The CDR3 DNA is TGTGCCAGCGCGGCTAGCGGGGGATCAGATACGCAGTATTTT.

This clonotype has just one count. The rearrangement uses TRBV6-6 and TRBJ2-7, with 7 bases fitting TRBD1. The CDR3 totals 11 residues. Germline V gives CDR1 MNHNY, CDR2 SVGAGI (reference sequence). The V and J ends lost 10 bases and 5 bases, in that order; junction bases with no gene match: 5. CDR3 bases: TGTGCCACGCAAGGGGGCCACGAGCAGTACTTC. This translates into CATQGGHEQYF.

This clonotype has ten or more counts. The CDR3 coding sequence is TGTGCCAGCAGTGAATTGTCCAGTTCCCAAGAGACCCAGTACTTC. Residues: CASSELSSSQETQYF. The chain combines TRBV25-1 with TRBJ2-5, with D unclear. This CDR3 has 15 residues. V was clipped by 1 base and J by 1 base, with 10 bases between them. Germline V gene sequence: CDR1 MGHDK, CDR2 SYGVNS.

This clonotype was detected ten times or more. DNA for the CDR3: TGCGCCAGCAGCCCCCTCGGGGACAGGTTTTCTCTCAGGACTGAAGCTTTCTTT. Translated, it gives CASSPLGDRFSLRTEAFF. The V and J genes are TRBV4-1 and TRBJ1-1; TRBD1 aligns across 8 bases. V gave up 4 bases and J gave up 5 bases; unmatched junction bases: 18. Germline-derived CDR1 and CDR2 are MGHRA and YSYEKL. The CDR3 loop spans 18 amino acids.

This clonotype has just a few counts. The chain combines TRBV29-1 with TRBJ1-1, with no clear D. Per the germline V gene, CDR1 is SQVTM and CDR2 is ANQGSEA. V was shortened by 4 bases and J by 3 bases, with 6 bases between the two germline ends. The CDR3 has 11 residues. The CDR3, as DNA: TGCAGCGTTGTAAGGGACACTGAAGCTTTCTTT. As protein: CSVVRDTEAFF.

This clonotype occurred many times. CDR3 nucleotides: TGTGCCAGCAGTTACTCTATATCTGGGGCCAACGTCCTGACTTTC. The encoded protein is CASSYSISGANVLTF. The rearrangement uses TRBV6-5 and TRBJ2-6; D is uncertain. The CDR3 is 15 amino acids. In germline, CDR1 is MNHEY, CDR2 SVGAGI. V was pared by 0 bases and J by 1 base, with 4 bases between.

This rearrangement joins TRBV27 to TRBJ1-2; D perhaps matches TRBD1 (6 bases). Germline V gives CDR1 MNHEY, CDR2 SMNVEV (reference sequence). V lost 5 bases and J 0 bases, leaving 13 bases between the germline ends. This CDR3 spans 15 amino acids. The CDR3 DNA reads as TGTGCCAGCAGTCCACGGACAGCTTCTAACTATGGCTACACCTTC. It is translated as CASSPRTASNYGYTF.

V and J are TRBV7-9 and TRBJ2-3, with 9 bases lining up with TRBD2. The CDR3 is 17 residues long. With V trimmed by 1 base and J by 0 bases, 5 bases remained unmatched. CDR1 SEHNR and CDR2 FQNEAQ come from the germline V gene (reference sequence). The CDR3 nucleotides are TGTGCCAGCAGCTTAGAAGGACTAGCGATTAGCACAGATACGCAGTATTTT. This encodes CASSLEGLAISTDTQYF.

The V gene is TRBV6-2 or TRBV6-3, the J gene TRBJ2-4; TRBD2 is a possible D gene (6 bases). Per germline, CDR1 MNHEY and CDR2 SVGEGT. This CDR3 region has 16 residues. The ends were cut back, 0 bases at V and 0 bases at J, with 9 bases in the middle. CDR3 in amino acids: CASSYSWGVAKNIQYF. CDR3 in DNA: TGTGCCAGCAGTTACTCATGGGGGGTAGCCAAAAACATTCAGTACTTC.